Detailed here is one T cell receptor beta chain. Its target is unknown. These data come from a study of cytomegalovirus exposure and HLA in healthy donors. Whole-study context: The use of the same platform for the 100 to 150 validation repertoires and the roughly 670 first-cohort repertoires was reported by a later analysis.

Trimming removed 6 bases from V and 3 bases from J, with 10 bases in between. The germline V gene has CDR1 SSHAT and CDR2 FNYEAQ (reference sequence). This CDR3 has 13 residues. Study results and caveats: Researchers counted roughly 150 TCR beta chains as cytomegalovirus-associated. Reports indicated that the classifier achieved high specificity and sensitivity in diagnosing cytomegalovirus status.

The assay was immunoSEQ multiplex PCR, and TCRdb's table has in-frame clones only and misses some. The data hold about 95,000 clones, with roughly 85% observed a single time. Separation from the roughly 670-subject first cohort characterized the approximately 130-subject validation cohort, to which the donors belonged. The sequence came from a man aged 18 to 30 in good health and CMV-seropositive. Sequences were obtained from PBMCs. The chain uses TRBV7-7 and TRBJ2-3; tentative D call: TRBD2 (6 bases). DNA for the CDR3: TGTGCCAGCAGTAACGGGGGTACAGATACGCAGTATTTT. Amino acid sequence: CASSNGGTDTQYF.